This T cell receptor (beta chain) was profiled in a study of shared clonotypes between healthy human individuals. The run depth of the assay was deep. Authors' methods: Junction-only immunoSEQ sequences carried no quality scores, so filtering differed. Sequenced by immunoSEQ multiplex PCR; TCRdb stores in-frame clones only, minus some. The D gene and trimming were derived from the DNA, and the V and J assignments and clone size from that table. The sample shows 470,000 or so clones, around 80% of them seen only once. Germline values: CDR1 MGHRA, CDR2 YSYEKL. Trimming removed 3 bases from V and 5 bases from J; junction bases left unmatched: 7. The CDR3 consists of 16 residues.

The source is a woman between 35 and 50 years old in good health. Some clones in this sample may be carry-over from other donors' samples. The specimen sequenced was PBMCs. V gene TRBV4-1 combines with J gene TRBJ2-1, with 10 bases that match TRBD2. CDR3 loop: CASSHFPSGRNNEQFF. The CDR3 nucleotides read TGCGCCAGCAGCCATTTCCCTAGCGGGAGAAACAATGAGCAGTTCTTC.